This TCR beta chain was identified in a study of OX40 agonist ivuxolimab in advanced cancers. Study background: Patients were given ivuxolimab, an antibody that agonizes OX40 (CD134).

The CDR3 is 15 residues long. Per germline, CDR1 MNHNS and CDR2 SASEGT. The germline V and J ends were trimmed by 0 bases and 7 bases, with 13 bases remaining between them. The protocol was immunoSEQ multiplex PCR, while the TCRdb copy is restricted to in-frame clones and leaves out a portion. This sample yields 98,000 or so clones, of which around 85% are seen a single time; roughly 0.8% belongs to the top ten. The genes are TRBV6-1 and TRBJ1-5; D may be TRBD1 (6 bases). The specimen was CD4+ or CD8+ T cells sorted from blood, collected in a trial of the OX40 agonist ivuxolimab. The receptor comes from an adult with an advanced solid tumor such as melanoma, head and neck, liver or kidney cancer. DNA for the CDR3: TGTGCCAGCAGTGAAGCAGCAGGGGAAAGGCAGCCCCAGCATTTT. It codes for CASSEAAGERQPQHF.